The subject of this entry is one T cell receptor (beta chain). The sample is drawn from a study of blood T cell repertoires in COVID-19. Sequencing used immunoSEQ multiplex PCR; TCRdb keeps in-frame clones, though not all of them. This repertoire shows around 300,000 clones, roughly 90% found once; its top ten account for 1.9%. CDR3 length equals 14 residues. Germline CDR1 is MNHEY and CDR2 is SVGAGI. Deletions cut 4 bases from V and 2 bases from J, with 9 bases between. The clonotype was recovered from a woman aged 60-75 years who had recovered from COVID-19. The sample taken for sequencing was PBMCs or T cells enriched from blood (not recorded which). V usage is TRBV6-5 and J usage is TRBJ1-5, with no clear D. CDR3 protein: CASSSSRRNQPQHF. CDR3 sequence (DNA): TGTGCCAGCAGTTCTTCTAGGCGCAATCAGCCCCAGCATTTT.